This T cell receptor beta chain was found in a study of vaccination effects on CD4 cells after COVID-19. Findings and limits, study-wide: Convalescent patients numbered few in the study; early post-infection timepoints were missing entirely. Of the vaccine-induced clones from healthy vaccinees, merely 1 of 255 recognized common cold coronaviruses as well.

Worth noting for this clone: The antigen is undetermined.

Assay: immunoSEQ multiplex PCR; the TCRdb copy retains only in-frame clones and omits some. The data show tens of thousands of clones, 75% to 85% seen once. CDR1 SGDLS and CDR2 YYNGEE come from the germline V gene. V was cut by 0 bases and J by 5 bases, with 8 bases left in between. This CDR3 is built from 14 residues. Expansion of antigen-specific CD4+ T cells with viral peptide pools was carried out by the ViraFEST assay before sequencing. CD4+ T cell isolation took place after 10 days of culture. Of the BNT162b2 and mRNA-1273 vaccines, participants received two doses of one or the other. The source of this sequence is a human donor who received a COVID-19 vaccine. Some clones in this sample may be carry-over from other donors' samples. The J gene is TRBJ2-2, the V gene TRBV9; D is uncertain. The specimen was CD4+ T cells from PBMCs cultured with SARS-CoV-2 spike peptides, collected after COVID-19 vaccination. CDR3 nucleotides: TGTGCCAGCAGCGTAGTTAGCCGGACCGGGGAGCTGTTTTTT. Translated, it gives CASSVVSRTGELFF.